This TCR beta chain was captured by sequencing in a study of cytomegalovirus exposure and HLA in healthy donors. PCR was performed using 60 Vbeta and 13 Jbeta primers. The repertoire was sequenced with immunoSEQ multiplex PCR; TCRdb's copy has only in-frame clones and lacks some. Among 200,000 to 250,000 clones listed, 70% to 85% were seen once. In germline, CDR1 is KGHSH, CDR2 LQKENI. The V end lost 3 bases, the J end lost 2 bases, and 14 bases lay between the germline ends. The CDR3 has 15 residues. The sequencing input was PBMCs. V gene TRBV18 combines with J gene TRBJ2-7; no definite D call. This receptor was taken from a girl aged 2 to 10 in good health and CMV-seronegative. The CDR3, as DNA: TGTGCCAGCTCACCTCAGGAACCCCACACCTACGAGCAGTACTTC. Its protein product is CASSPQEPHTYEQYF.